Shown below are 21 T cell receptor beta chains from a single sample sequenced in a study of beta chain features in type 1 diabetes. Study-level findings and limits: Shorter TCRB CDR3s, moderately but significantly so, were found in Type 1 diabetes patients in all four CD4+ subsets.

These receptors' antigens are unknown. All of the isolated RNA was reverse transcribed, so expressed TCRB transcripts were sequenced. Some clones are missing from TCRdb's copy, which holds only in-frame ones; the method was immunoSEQ multiplex PCR. The data hold some 370,000 clones, with over 8.5% observed a single time. The sequencing input was central memory CD4+ T cells from blood. The receptors stem from a young man with type 1 diabetes.

This chain links TRBV11-3 with TRBJ2-4; possibly TRBD1 or TRBD2 for D (5 bases each). V lost 0 bases and J lost 2, with 17 bases in between. The CDR3 is 18 residues long. Germline CDR1 reads SGHNT; CDR2 reads YENEEA. CDR3 sequence: CASSLEGAGIGTKNIQYF. CDR3 nucleotide sequence: TGTGCCAGCAGCTTAGAAGGTGCAGGGATCGGGACCAAAAACATTCAGTACTTC.

This clone was recorded only once. This sequence joins TRBV4-1 and TRBJ2-3, with D perhaps TRBD2 (6 bases). Trimming removed 2 bases from V and 3 bases from J, with 15 bases in between. The germline V gene encodes CDR1 MGHRA and CDR2 YSYEKL. This CDR3 has 16 amino acids. This CDR3 reads CASSQWFRGLTDTQYF. The DNA of the CDR3 is TGCGCCAGCAGCCAATGGTTCCGGGGGTTGACAGATACGCAGTATTTT.

There are a few counts of this clone. V usage is TRBV10-3 and J usage is TRBJ2-3; the D gene is possibly TRBD2 (5 bases). V dropped 6 bases and J dropped 1 base, with 17 bases sitting between them. The germline gives CDR1 ENHRY, CDR2 SYGVKD. This CDR3 is 16 amino acids long. The CDR3 sequence: CAISDSRGPGTDTQYF. The CDR3 region has the DNA TGTGCCATCAGCGATTCCCGGGGTCCGGGCACAGATACGCAGTATTTT.

The rearrangement links TRBV2 to TRBJ2-3, with D perhaps matching TRBD1 (8 bases). V was pared by 10 bases and J by 2 bases, with 16 bases between. Germline V gives CDR1 SNHLY, CDR2 FYNNEI. The CDR3 is made up of 14 amino acids. The CDR3 spells CAISGTGTTDTQYF. CDR3 nucleotide sequence: TGTGCCATCAGCGGGACAGGCACCACAGATACGCAGTATTTT.

This clone occurred a few times. V gene TRBV6-1 combines with J gene TRBJ2-1; 7 positions agree with TRBD2. This CDR3 comprises 17 residues. Germline lookup yields CDR1 MNHNS and CDR2 SASEGT. The J segment lost 3 bases and the V segment lost 3 bases, leaving 11 bases of the junction unmatched. This chain's CDR3 is CASSERRPSGDYNEQFF. The CDR3 region has the DNA TGTGCCAGCAGTGAGCGCCGGCCTAGCGGAGACTACAATGAGCAGTTCTTC.

This chain connects TRBV5-1 to TRBJ2-2; 8 positions agree with TRBD1. V was pared by 2 bases and J by 3 bases, with 3 bases of the junction left unmatched. This CDR3 region has 15 residues. Germline V lookup: CDR1 SGHRS, CDR2 YFSETQ. DNA of the CDR3: TGCGCCAGCAGCTTATCGGACAGGGACACCGGGGAGCTGTTTTTT. This sequence encodes CASSLSDRDTGELFF.

This chain connects TRBV5-4 to TRBJ2-5; 11 bases match TRBD2. CDR3 size: 16 residues. The germline V gene has CDR1 SGHNT and CDR2 YYREEE (reference sequence). V was clipped by 3 bases and J by 5 bases; unmatched bases: 9. The CDR3 reads CASSSIAGGHSETQYF. For the CDR3, the DNA is TGTGCCAGCAGCTCGATAGCGGGAGGGCATTCGGAGACCCAGTACTTC. Filled out from reference TRBV5-4 and TRBJ2-5, the complete variable domain reads ETGVTQSPTHLIKTRGQQVTLRCSSQSGHNTVSWYQQALGQGPQFIFQYYREEENGRGNFPPRFSGLQFPNYSSELNVNALELDDSALYLCASSSIAGGHSETQYFGPGTRLLVL.

For the CDR3, the DNA is TGCGCCAGCAGCAACCCTCAGGGGAAGGGGGCCTACGAGCAGTACTTC. Its translation is CASSNPQGKGAYEQYF. The chain employs TRBV5-1 and TRBJ2-7, with D possibly TRBD1 on 6 matching bases. The CDR3 contains 16 residues. V gave up 4 bases and J gave up 2 bases, with 19 bases separating them. Germline CDR1 SGHRS, CDR2 YFSETQ.

J is TRBJ1-2 and V is TRBV30; perhaps TRBD1 as D (6 bases). CDR3 length: 14 amino acids. Trimming shortened V by 1 base and J by 7 bases, and 16 bases separated the two germline ends. Germline V gene sequence: CDR1 GTSNPN, CDR2 SVGIG (reference sequence). Written as DNA, the CDR3 is TGTGCCTGGAGTGGTACAGGGATCGGTTTTGGCTACACCTTC. Its protein is CAWSGTGIGFGYTF.

This clone was counted between two and nine times. The chain links TRBV2 to TRBJ1-4; 7 bases align to TRBD1. Germline V gene sequence: CDR1 SNHLY, CDR2 FYNNEI. Losses at the gene ends were 4 bases for V and 11 bases for J; bases not matched to a gene: 13. The CDR3 extends over 15 amino acids. The CDR3 DNA reads TGTGCCAGCAGTGTTGACAGGGATAGATTCATGAAACTGTTTTTT. This gives the protein CASSVDRDRFMKLFF.

The chain carries TRBV5-1 and TRBJ2-1; perhaps TRBD2 as D (5 bases). CDR1 is SGHRS and CDR2 is YFSETQ in the germline V gene. Between the trimmed V and J ends, which lost 8 bases and 3 bases, there was a span of 15 bases. This CDR3 spans 14 amino acids. CDR3 in amino acids: CASYRGNLYNEQFF. CDR3 bases: TGCGCCAGTTACAGAGGGAACCTCTACAATGAGCAGTTCTTC.

This chain links TRBV11-3 with TRBJ2-5, with D tentatively TRBD1 or TRBD2 (5 bases each). Trimming removed 2 bases at V and 5 bases at J, with 15 bases between. Per germline, CDR1 SGHNT and CDR2 YENEEA. This CDR3 is built from 15 residues. CDR3 sequence reads: CASSLNSLEGETQYF. The CDR3 nucleotides read TGTGCCAGCAGCTTAAACTCCCTTGAGGGGGAGACCCAGTACTTC.

The genes are TRBV6-5 and TRBJ1-2; 9 nucleotides line up with TRBD1. Germline V gene lookup returns CDR1 MNHEY and CDR2 SVGAGI. V gave up 4 bases and J gave up 12 bases; unmatched junction bases: 9. The CDR3 spans 13 residues. The CDR3 sequence: CASSSRDREVNTF. In DNA form, the CDR3 reads TGTGCCAGCAGTTCCCGGGACAGGGAGGTCAACACCTTC.

The CDR3: CASSQEPGSELFF. CDR3 DNA: TGCGCCAGCAGCCAAGAACCCGGGTCGGAGCTGTTTTTT. The chain has TRBV4-3 and TRBJ2-2; no definite D call. The CDR3 totals 13 residues. Per the germline V gene, CDR1 is LGHNA and CDR2 is YSLEER. Trimming took 0 bases from V and 10 from J, leaving 9 bases between them.

This clone was observed at least ten times. This rearrangement joins TRBV6-1 to TRBJ2-7, with D unclear. Trimming removed 8 bases at V and 3 bases at J, with 17 bases between. CDR1 is MNHNS and CDR2 is SASEGT in the germline V gene. The CDR3 runs 14 residues. As DNA, the CDR3 is TGTGCCAGCGTTCGGAGTCAGTTCCTCTACGAGCAGTACTTC. Residues: CASVRSQFLYEQYF.

A word on this clone: This may be a read error: a much more frequent sequence differs by one nucleotide. This chain connects TRBV4-2 to TRBJ2-7; no clear D. The germline CDR1 and CDR2 sequences are LGHNA and YNFKEQ. The CDR3 has 15 residues. Between the trimmed V and J ends, which lost 5 bases and 2 bases, there was a span of 16 bases. The CDR3 bases are TGTGCCAGCAGCAGGGTAGGGCTCAGAACCTACGAGCAGTACTTC. Translating gives CASSRVGLRTYEQYF.

In the case of this clone: Distinct nucleotide sequences in the sample also encode this CDR3. The rearrangement joins TRBV6-5 to TRBJ1-5, with D perhaps matching TRBD1 (6 bases). This CDR3 is 13 amino acids long. Trimming stripped 4 bases from V and 6 bases from J, with 10 bases between. CDR1 is MNHEY and CDR2 is SVGAGI in the germline V gene. The CDR3 nucleotides read TGTGCCAGCAGTTTACAGGGTTTTCAGCCCCAGCATTTT. Translation: CASSLQGFQPQHF.

This clone was observed a handful of times. The rearrangement joins TRBV6-1 to TRBJ1-3, with D perhaps TRBD1 (6 bases). Trimming cost V 5 bases and J 2 bases, with 10 bases left between them. CDR3 length: 14 residues. Germline V CDR1 and CDR2: MNHNS, SASEGT. The CDR3 nucleotides read TGTGCCAGCAGTACCAGGGGAACTGGAAACACCATATATTTT. Its translation: CASSTRGTGNTIYF.

V usage is TRBV27 and J usage is TRBJ2-5, with D uncertain. Judging by the DNA end, TRBJ2-7 fits better; the J call may be wrong. From germline, CDR1 is MNHEY and CDR2 SMNVEV (reference sequence). The CDR3 has 14 amino acids. As DNA, the CDR3 is TGTGCCAGCAGTTTAACCAGCTTCGATTCCGAGCAGTACTTC. Protein product: CASSLTSFDSEQYF.

The rearrangement links TRBV7-3 to TRBJ2-3; 7 nucleotides align to TRBD2. Trimming at V came to 6 bases and at J to 4 bases, leaving 4 bases not matched to a gene. In germline, CDR1 is SGHTA, CDR2 FQGTGA. This CDR3 has 13 residues. Written as DNA, the CDR3 is TGTGCCAGCAGTAGGGACTATTCAGATACGCAGTATTTT. Its translation is CASSRDYSDTQYF.

The chain uses TRBV28 and TRBJ2-1, with 10 bases that match TRBD2. The CDR3 is 16 residues long. The trim removed 5 bases at V and 2 bases at J, leaving 6 bases unmatched. Per germline, CDR1 MDHEN and CDR2 SYDVKM. The CDR3 loop reads CASSAPGTSAYNEQFF. The CDR3 nucleotides are TGTGCCAGCAGTGCGCCCGGGACTAGCGCCTACAATGAGCAGTTCTTC. The variable domain in full, completed from reference TRBV28 and TRBJ2-1, reads DVKVTQSSRYLVKRTGEKVFLECVQDMDHENMFWYRQDPGLGLRLIYFSYDVKMKEKGDIPEGYSVSREKKERFSLILESASTNQTSMYLCASSAPGTSAYNEQFFGPGTRLTVL.